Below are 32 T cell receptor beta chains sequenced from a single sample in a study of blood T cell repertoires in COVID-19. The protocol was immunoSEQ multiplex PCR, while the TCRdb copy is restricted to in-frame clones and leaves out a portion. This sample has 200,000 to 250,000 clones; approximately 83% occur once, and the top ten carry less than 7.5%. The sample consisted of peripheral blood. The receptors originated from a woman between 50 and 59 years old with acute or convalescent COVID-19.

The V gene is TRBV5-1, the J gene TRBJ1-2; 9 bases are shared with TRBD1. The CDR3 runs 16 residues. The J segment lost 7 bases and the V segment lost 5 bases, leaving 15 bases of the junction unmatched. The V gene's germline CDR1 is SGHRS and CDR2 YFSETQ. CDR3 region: CASSRNYRDRDGGYTF. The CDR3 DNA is TGCGCCAGCAGTCGAAATTACAGGGACAGGGACGGTGGCTACACCTTC.

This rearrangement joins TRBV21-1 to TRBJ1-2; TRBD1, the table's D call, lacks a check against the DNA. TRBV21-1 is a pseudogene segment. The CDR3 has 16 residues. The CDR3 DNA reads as TGTGCCAGCAACCCATCCGGGACAGGGAATTTCTATGGCTACACCTTC. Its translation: CASNPSGTGNFYGYTF.

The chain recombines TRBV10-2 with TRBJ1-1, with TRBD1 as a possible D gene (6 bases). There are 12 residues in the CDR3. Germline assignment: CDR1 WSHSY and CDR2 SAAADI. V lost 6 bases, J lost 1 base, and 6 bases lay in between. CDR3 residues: CASSRGNTEAFF. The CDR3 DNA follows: TGCGCCAGCAGCAGGGGGAACACTGAAGCTTTCTTT.

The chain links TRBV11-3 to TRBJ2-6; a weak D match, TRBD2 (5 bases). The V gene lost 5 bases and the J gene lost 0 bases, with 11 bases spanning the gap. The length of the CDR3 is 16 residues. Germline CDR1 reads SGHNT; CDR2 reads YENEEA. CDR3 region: CASSPGLLSGANVLTF. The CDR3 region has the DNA TGTGCCAGCAGCCCCGGACTTCTCTCTGGGGCCAACGTCCTGACTTTC.

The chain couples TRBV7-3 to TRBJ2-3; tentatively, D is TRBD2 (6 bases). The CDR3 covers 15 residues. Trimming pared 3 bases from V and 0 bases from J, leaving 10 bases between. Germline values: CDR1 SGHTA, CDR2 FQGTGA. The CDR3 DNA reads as TGTGCCAGCAGCTTCGGGGGAGCTAGCACAGATACGCAGTATTTT. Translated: CASSFGGASTDTQYF.

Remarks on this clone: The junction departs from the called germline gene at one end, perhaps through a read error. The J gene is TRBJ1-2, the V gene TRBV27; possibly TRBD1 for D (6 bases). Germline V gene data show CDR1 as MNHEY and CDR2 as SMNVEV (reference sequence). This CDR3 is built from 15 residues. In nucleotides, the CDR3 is TGTGCCAACAGTTTATCGATAGGGGGTAACTATGGCTACACCTTC. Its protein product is CANSLSIGGNYGYTF.

The CDR3 sequence: CASSMDRGGTEAFF. CDR3 in DNA: TGTGCCAGCAGTATGGACAGGGGAGGTACTGAAGCTTTCTTT. The J gene is TRBJ1-1, the V gene TRBV7-8; 9 nucleotides match TRBD1. The CDR3 sequence is 14 residues long. V lost 6 bases and J lost 5; bases outside the gene matches: 7. CDR1 is SGHVS, CDR2 FQNEAQ, per germline.

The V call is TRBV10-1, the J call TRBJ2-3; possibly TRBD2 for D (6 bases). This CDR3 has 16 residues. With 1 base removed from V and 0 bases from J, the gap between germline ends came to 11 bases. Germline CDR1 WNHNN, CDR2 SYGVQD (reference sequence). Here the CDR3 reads CASSEFTSGSTDTQYF. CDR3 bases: TGCGCCAGCAGTGAGTTTACCAGCGGGAGCACAGATACGCAGTATTTT.

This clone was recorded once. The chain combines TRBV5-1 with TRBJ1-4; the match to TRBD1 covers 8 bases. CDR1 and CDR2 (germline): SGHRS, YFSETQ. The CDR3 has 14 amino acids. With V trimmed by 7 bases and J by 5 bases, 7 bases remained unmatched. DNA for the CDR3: TGCGCCAGCGCCACCGGGACAGGAAATGAAAAACTGTTTTTT. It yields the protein CASATGTGNEKLFF.

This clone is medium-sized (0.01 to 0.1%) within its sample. In nucleotides, the CDR3 is TGTGCCAGCAGTGGTTCTGGGACAGGGTTCCATAATGAAAAACTGTTTTTT. It encodes CASSGSGTGFHNEKLFF. The chain has TRBV6-1 and TRBJ1-4; 9 bases fit TRBD1. Germline V gene lookup returns CDR1 MNHNS and CDR2 SASEGT. V dropped 4 bases and J dropped 4; count of bases not matched to a gene: 10. The CDR3 runs 17 residues.

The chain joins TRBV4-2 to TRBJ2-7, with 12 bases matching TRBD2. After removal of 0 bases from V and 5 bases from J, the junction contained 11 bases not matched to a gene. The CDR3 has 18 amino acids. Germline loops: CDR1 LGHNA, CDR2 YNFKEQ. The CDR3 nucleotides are TGTGCCAGCAGCCAAGAGGTGCCTAGCGGGGGGGCTCGACACGAGCAGTACTTC. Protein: CASSQEVPSGGARHEQYF.

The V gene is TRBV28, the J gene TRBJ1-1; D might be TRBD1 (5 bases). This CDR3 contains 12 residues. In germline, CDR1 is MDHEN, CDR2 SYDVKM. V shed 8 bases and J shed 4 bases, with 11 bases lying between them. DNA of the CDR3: TGTGCCAGCGGTGGGGGGAGCACTGAAGCTTTCTTT. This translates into CASGGGSTEAFF.

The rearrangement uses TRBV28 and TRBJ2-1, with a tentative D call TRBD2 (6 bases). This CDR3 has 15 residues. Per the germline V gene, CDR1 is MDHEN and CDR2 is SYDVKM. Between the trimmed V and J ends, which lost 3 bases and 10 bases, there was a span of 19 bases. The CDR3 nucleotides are TGTGCCAGCAGTTTGCCCGTGGAGGGGCTCGGGGAGCAGTTCTTC. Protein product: CASSLPVEGLGEQFF.

The CDR3 DNA sequence: TGTGCCAGTAGTTTCCCTCGAGCCAAAAACATTCAGTACTTC. Its protein product is CASSFPRAKNIQYF. V and J are TRBV19 and TRBJ2-4; D gene ambiguous. This CDR3 contains 14 residues. The germline V and J ends were trimmed by 5 bases and 0 bases, with 8 bases remaining between them. Germline V gene sequence: CDR1 LNHDA, CDR2 SQIVND (reference sequence).

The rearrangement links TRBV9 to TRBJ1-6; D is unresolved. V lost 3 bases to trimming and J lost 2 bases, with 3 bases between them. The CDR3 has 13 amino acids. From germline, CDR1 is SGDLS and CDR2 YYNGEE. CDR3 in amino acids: CASSAAYNSPLHF. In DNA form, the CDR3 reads TGTGCCAGCAGCGCCGCCTATAATTCACCCCTCCACTTT.

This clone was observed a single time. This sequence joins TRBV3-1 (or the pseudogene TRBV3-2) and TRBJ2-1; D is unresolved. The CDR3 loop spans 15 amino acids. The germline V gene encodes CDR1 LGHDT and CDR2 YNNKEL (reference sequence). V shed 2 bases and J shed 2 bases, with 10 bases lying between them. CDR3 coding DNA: TGTGCCAGCAGCCAAACGCAGGTACCCTACAATGAGCAGTTCTTC. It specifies CASSQTQVPYNEQFF.

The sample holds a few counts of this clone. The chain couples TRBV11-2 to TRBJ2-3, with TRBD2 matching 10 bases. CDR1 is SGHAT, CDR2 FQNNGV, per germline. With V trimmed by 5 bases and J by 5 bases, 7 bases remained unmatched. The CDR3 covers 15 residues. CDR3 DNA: TGTGCCAGCAGCCTCGGGACTAGCGCTGGAGATACGCAGTATTTT. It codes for CASSLGTSAGDTQYF.

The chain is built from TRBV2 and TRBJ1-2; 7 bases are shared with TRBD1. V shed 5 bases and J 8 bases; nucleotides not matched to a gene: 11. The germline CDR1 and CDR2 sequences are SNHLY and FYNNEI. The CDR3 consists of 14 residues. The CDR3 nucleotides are TGTGCCAGCAGTTACTCCAGACAGGGCGCGGGCTACACCTTC. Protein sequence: CASSYSRQGAGYTF.

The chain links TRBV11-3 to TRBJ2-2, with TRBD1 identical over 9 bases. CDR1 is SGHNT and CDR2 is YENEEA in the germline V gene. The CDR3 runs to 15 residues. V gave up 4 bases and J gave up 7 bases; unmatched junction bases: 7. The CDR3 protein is CASSSQGADGGELFF. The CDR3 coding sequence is TGTGCCAGCAGCTCACAGGGGGCGGACGGCGGGGAGCTGTTTTTT.

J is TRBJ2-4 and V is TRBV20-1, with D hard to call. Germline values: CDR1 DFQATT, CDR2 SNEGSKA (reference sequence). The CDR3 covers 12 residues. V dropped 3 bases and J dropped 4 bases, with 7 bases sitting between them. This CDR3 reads CSASSPKNIQYF. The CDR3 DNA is TGCAGTGCTAGTTCCCCAAAAAACATTCAGTACTTC.

The CDR3 nucleotides read TGCGCCAGCAGTGTCCGGGGTTGGCAAGAGACCCAGTACTTC. This encodes CASSVRGWQETQYF. V is TRBV10-2 and J is TRBJ2-5, with TRBD2 as a possible D gene (5 bases). The CDR3 runs 14 residues. The germline V gene has CDR1 WSHSY and CDR2 SAAADI. Trimming left V 4 bases short and J 2 bases short, with 11 bases between.

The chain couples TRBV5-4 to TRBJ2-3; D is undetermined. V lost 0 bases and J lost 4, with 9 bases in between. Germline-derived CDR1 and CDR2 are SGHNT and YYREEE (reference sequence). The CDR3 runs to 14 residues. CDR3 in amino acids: CASSLARQADTQYF. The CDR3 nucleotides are TGTGCCAGCAGCTTGGCCCGGCAGGCAGATACGCAGTATTTT.

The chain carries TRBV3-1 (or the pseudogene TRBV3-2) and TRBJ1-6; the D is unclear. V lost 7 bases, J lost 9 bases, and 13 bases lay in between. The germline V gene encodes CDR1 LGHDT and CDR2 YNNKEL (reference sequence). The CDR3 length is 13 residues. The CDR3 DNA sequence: TGTGCCAGCACCCCAGCCGGGAGTTCACCCCTCCACTTT. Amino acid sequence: CASTPAGSSPLHF.

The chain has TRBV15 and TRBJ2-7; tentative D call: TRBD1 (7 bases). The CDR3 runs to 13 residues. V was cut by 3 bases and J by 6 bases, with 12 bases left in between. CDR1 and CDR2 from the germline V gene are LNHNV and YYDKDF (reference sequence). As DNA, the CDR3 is TGTGCCACCAGCAGGAACAGGGGACTCGAGCAGTACTTC. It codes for CATSRNRGLEQYF.

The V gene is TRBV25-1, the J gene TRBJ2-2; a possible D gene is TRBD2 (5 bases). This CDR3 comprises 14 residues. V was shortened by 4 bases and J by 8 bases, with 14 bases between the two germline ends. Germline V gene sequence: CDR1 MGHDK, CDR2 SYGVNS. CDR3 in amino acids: CASSGPRESGELFF. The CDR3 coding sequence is TGTGCCAGCAGTGGTCCGAGGGAGTCAGGGGAGCTGTTTTTT. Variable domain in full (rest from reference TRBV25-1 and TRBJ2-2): EADIYQTPRYLVIGTGKKITLECSQTMGHDKMYWYQQDPGMELHLIHYSYGVNSTEKGDLSSESTVSRIRTEHFPLTLESARPSHTSQYLCASSGPRESGELFFGEGSRLTVL.

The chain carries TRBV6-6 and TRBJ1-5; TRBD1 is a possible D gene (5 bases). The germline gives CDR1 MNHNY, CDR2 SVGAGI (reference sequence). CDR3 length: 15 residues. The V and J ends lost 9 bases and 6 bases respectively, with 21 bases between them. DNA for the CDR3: TGTGCCAGTAGTCCCGGGGGGAGATCCGGTCAGCCCCAGCATTTT. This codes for CASSPGGRSGQPQHF.

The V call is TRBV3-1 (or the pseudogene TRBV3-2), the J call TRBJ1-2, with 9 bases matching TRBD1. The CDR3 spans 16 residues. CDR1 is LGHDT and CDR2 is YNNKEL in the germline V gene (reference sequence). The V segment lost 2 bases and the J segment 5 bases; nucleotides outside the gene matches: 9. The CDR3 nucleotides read TGTGCCAGCAGCCAATTTGTTACAGGGGGCACATATGGCTACACCTTC. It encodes CASSQFVTGGTYGYTF.

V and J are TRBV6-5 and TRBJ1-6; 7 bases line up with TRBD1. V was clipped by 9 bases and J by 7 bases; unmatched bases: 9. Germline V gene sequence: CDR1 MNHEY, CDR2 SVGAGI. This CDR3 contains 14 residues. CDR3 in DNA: TGTGCCAGTAGACAGGGAACGGAGAATTCACCCCTCCACTTT. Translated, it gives CASRQGTENSPLHF.

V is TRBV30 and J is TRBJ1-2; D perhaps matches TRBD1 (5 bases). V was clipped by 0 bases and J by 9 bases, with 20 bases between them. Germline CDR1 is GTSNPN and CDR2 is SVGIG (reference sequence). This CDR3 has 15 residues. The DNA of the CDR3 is TGTGCCTGGAGTGTACGGTTTCTGGGGGACTCCAGCTACACCTTC. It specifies CAWSVRFLGDSSYTF.

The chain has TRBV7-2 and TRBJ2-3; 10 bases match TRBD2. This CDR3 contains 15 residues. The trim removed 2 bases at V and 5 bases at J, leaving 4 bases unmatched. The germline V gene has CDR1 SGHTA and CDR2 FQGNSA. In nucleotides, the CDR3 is TGTGCCAGCAGCTTAAGCGGGAGGGCCCTAGATACGCAGTATTTT. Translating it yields CASSLSGRALDTQYF.

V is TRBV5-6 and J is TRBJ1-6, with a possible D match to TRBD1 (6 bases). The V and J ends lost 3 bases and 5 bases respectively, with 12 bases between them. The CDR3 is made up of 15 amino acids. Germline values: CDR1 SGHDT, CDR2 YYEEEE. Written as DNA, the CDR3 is TGTGCCAGCAGCTCCTGGGACATCGATAATTCACCCCTCCACTTT. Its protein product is CASSSWDIDNSPLHF.

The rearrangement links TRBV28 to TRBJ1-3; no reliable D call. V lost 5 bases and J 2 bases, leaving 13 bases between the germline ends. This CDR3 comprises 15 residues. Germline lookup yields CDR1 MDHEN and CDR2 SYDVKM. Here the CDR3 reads CASSLPMGPGNTIYF. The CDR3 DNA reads TGTGCCAGCAGTCTCCCCATGGGCCCTGGAAACACCATATATTTT.